This T cell receptor beta chain stems from a study of blood T cell repertoires in COVID-19. Looking at the study overall: Sites in the United States, Italy and Spain provided acute and convalescent COVID-19 samples.

Some clones are missing from TCRdb's copy, which holds only in-frame ones; the method was immunoSEQ multiplex PCR. The table shows some 190,000 clones, with 89% occurring only once. The TCR was taken from a middle-aged woman with acute COVID-19. The sample comprised PBMCs or T cells enriched from blood (not recorded which).

In DNA, the CDR3 is TGTGCCAGTAGTATATCCCTCACATCTTCTGGCTACACCTTC. Translation gives CASSISLTSSGYTF. The rearrangement joins TRBV19 to TRBJ1-2; D call uncertain. Germline V gene lookup returns CDR1 LNHDA and CDR2 SQIVND (reference sequence). Trimming pared 2 bases from V and 7 bases from J, leaving 14 bases between. The CDR3 is 14 amino acids.